Following are 9 T cell receptor beta chains from one sample sequenced in a study of blood T cell repertoires in COVID-19. Profiled with immunoSEQ multiplex PCR; TCRdb holds only in-frame clones, not every one. This table has 150,000 to 160,000 clones, less than 95% appearing once. Sequencing was carried out using peripheral blood. Source of these receptors: a man aged 50-60 years with acute or convalescent COVID-19.

This clone appeared a single time. V usage is TRBV19 and J usage is TRBJ1-3, with D possibly being TRBD1 (5 bases). The CDR3 is 15 residues long. Germline V gene lookup returns CDR1 LNHDA and CDR2 SQIVND (reference sequence). V gave up 3 bases and J gave up 0 bases, with 9 bases separating them. The CDR3 DNA is TGTGCCAGTAGTATGATCGGGGGCTCTGGAAACACCATATATTTT. This codes for CASSMIGGSGNTIYF.

The chain combines TRBV19 with TRBJ2-1; maybe TRBD2 (5 bases). Trimming removed 4 bases from V and 3 bases from J, with 7 bases in between. This CDR3 contains 13 residues. Germline values: CDR1 LNHDA, CDR2 SQIVND (reference sequence). Here the CDR3 DNA reads TGTGCCAGTAGTAACCGGGACTACAATGAGCAGTTCTTC. Protein sequence: CASSNRDYNEQFF.

This clone was observed a few times. In DNA, the CDR3 is TGCGCCAGCAGCTTGGAATGGGGCGGCGATTCACCCCTCCACTTT. As protein: CASSLEWGGDSPLHF. The chain recombines TRBV5-1 with TRBJ1-6, with a weak D call TRBD1 (5 bases). CDR3 length: 15 amino acids. Trimming took off 0 bases at V and 8 bases at J, with 12 bases between the two ends. The germline CDR1 and CDR2 sequences are SGHRS and YFSETQ.

The chain carries TRBV7-9 and TRBJ2-7; TRBD1 matches 7 bases. The J segment lost 7 bases and the V segment lost 1 base, leaving 7 bases of the junction unmatched. Germline V gene data show CDR1 as SEHNR and CDR2 as FQNEAQ (reference sequence). The CDR3 sequence is 14 residues long. The DNA for the CDR3 is TGTGCCAGCAGCTTAGGGACAGGCGGGCAGGAGCAGTACGTC. Protein: CASSLGTGGQEQYV.

On this clone itself: This specimen includes other DNA sequences encoding the same CDR3. The rearrangement links TRBV5-1 to TRBJ2-5; 9 bases align to TRBD2. The junction had 3 bases not matched to a gene; V was cut back by 3 bases and J by 0 bases. The germline CDR1 and CDR2 sequences are SGHRS and YFSETQ. This CDR3 contains 15 residues. The CDR3: CASSSLAGDQETQYF. The CDR3 DNA reads as TGCGCCAGCAGCTCGTTAGCGGGAGACCAAGAGACCCAGTACTTC. Full variable domain (rest looked up from reference TRBV5-1 and TRBJ2-5): KAGVTQTPRYLIKTRGQQVTLSCSPISGHRSVSWYQQTPGQGLQFLFEYFSETQRNKGNFPGRFSGRQFSNSRSEMNVSTLELGDSALYLCASSSLAGDQETQYFGPGTRLLVL.

J is TRBJ2-2 and V is TRBV7-3, with D hard to call. CDR1 is SGHTA, CDR2 FQGTGA, per germline. The V end was cut by 2 bases, the J end by 5 bases, with 6 bases between. The CDR3 runs to 13 residues. DNA for the CDR3: TGTGCCAGCAGCTTACAGGCAACCGGGGAGCTGTTTTTT. This translates into CASSLQATGELFF.

The rearrangement links TRBV7-3 to TRBJ1-1, with D possibly TRBD1 on 5 matching bases. The CDR3 consists of 15 residues. In germline, CDR1 is SGHTA, CDR2 FQGTGA. V lost 5 bases, J lost 3 bases, and 16 bases lay in between. The CDR3 region is CASSTHGTGDTEAFF. CDR3 nucleotides: TGTGCCAGCAGCACACACGGGACGGGGGACACTGAAGCTTTCTTT.

This rearrangement joins TRBV30 to TRBJ1-6; possible D gene TRBD1, 5 bases. Between the trimmed V and J ends, which lost 0 bases and 5 bases, there was a span of 17 bases. This CDR3 comprises 17 residues. Germline V CDR1 and CDR2: GTSNPN, SVGIG (reference sequence). For the CDR3, the DNA is TGTGCCTGGAGTGTACGGTCTAGGGGCTTGGATAATTCACCCCTCCACTTT. Translated, it gives CAWSVRSRGLDNSPLHF.

The chain is built from TRBV18 and TRBJ2-1, with 8 bases lining up with TRBD2. The germline gives CDR1 KGHSH, CDR2 LQKENI. V was clipped by 1 base and J by 6 bases; unmatched bases: 2. The CDR3 contains 14 residues. CDR3 sequence reads: CASSPLGGGNEQFF. As DNA, the CDR3 is TGTGCCAGCTCACCACTCGGGGGGGGCAATGAGCAGTTCTTC.